This T cell receptor (beta chain) comes out of a study of blood T cell repertoires in COVID-19. Study-level information: Samples of COVID-19 (acute and convalescent) were obtained from the United States, Italy and Spain.

Libraries were prepared by immunoSEQ multiplex PCR; TCRdb keeps only in-frame clonotypes and omits some of them. The sample holds 250,000 to 300,000 clones, approximately 88% seen once. Germline CDR1 is MNHEY and CDR2 is SMNVEV (reference sequence). Trimming cost V 0 bases and J 2 bases, with 8 bases left between them. This CDR3 contains 16 residues. The chain has TRBV27 and TRBJ2-6; possibly TRBD2 for D (6 bases). The sequenced sample consisted of peripheral blood. This receptor was taken from a woman aged 70-85 years with COVID-19, enrolled during active disease. The CDR3 loop is CASSLSRGTGANVLTF. The CDR3 DNA follows: TGTGCCAGCAGTTTATCGCGGGGTACTGGGGCCAACGTCCTGACTTTC.